One and the same sample provided the 30 T cell receptor beta chains below, sequenced in a study of blood T cell repertoires in COVID-19. The method was immunoSEQ multiplex PCR; TCRdb's version includes in-frame clones alone and lacks a portion of them. This table holds 350,000 to 500,000 clones, 88% found once. Sequences were obtained from PBMCs or T cells enriched from blood (not recorded which). These receptors were obtained from a woman aged 18-29 years who had been exposed to COVID-19.

This chain connects TRBV29-1 to TRBJ2-2; tentatively, D is TRBD1 (5 bases). V was cut by 8 bases and J by 1 base, with 11 bases left in between. Looked up from germline, CDR1 is SQVTM and CDR2 is ANQGSEA. The CDR3 has 13 residues. The CDR3 sequence: CSSTQGNTGELFF. Written as DNA, the CDR3 is TGCAGCTCCACCCAGGGGAACACCGGGGAGCTGTTTTTT.

The chain employs TRBV19 and TRBJ2-4; D is unresolved. Germline lookup yields CDR1 LNHDA and CDR2 SQIVND (reference sequence). The CDR3 consists of 16 residues. The V end lost 1 base, the J end lost 0 bases, and 10 bases lay between the germline ends. This chain's CDR3 is CASSIVPLLAKNIQYF. The CDR3 DNA is TGTGCCAGTAGTATAGTTCCTCTTCTAGCCAAAAACATTCAGTACTTC. Together with reference TRBV19 and TRBJ2-4, the CDR3 gives the full variable domain: DGGITQSPKYLFRKEGQNVTLSCEQNLNHDAMYWYRQDPGQGLRLIYYSQIVNDFQKGDIAEGYSVSREKKESFPLTVTSAQKNPTAFYLCASSIVPLLAKNIQYFGAGTRLSVL.

For the CDR3, the DNA is TGTGCCAGCGGACGACAGGGTTCAGATACGCAGTATTTT. Translated, it gives CASGRQGSDTQYF. The chain employs TRBV27 and TRBJ2-3; TRBD1 matches 7 bases. The CDR3 consists of 13 residues. V was pared by 8 bases and J by 4 bases, with 6 bases of the junction left unmatched. Germline loops: CDR1 MNHEY, CDR2 SMNVEV (reference sequence).

The CDR3 DNA follows: TGTGCCAGCAGTTCCTCAGACAGGGGGCGGTATCAGCCCCAGCATTTT. Protein sequence: CASSSSDRGRYQPQHF. The rearrangement joins TRBV27 to TRBJ1-5; 10 bases match TRBD1. The V gene end was trimmed by 4 bases and the J gene end by 5 bases; junction bases not matched to a gene: 8. CDR1 and CDR2 (germline): MNHEY, SMNVEV (reference sequence). The CDR3 has 16 amino acids.

This chain links TRBV28 with TRBJ1-4; D unclear. In germline, CDR1 is MDHEN, CDR2 SYDVKM. This CDR3 has 12 residues. Between the trimmed V and J ends, which lost 6 bases and 8 bases, there was a span of 10 bases. The CDR3 nucleotides read TGTGCCAGCAGGGGCGGAGGAGAAAAACTGTTTTTT. Translation gives CASRGGGEKLFF.

CDR3 in DNA: TGTGCCAGCAGCCAGGGGACAGGAGGCAATGAAAAACTGTTTTTT. As protein: CASSQGTGGNEKLFF. The chain is built from TRBV16 and TRBJ1-4; 8 bases line up with TRBD1. V shed 3 bases, J shed 5 bases, and the junction held 5 bases outside the gene matches. CDR1 is KGHSY, CDR2 FQNENV, per germline. The CDR3 runs to 15 residues.

CDR3 protein: CASSPLAGATSFF. DNA for the CDR3: TGTGCCAGCAGTCCCCTTGCGGGGGCTACGTCTTTCTTT. The chain uses TRBV27 and TRBJ1-1; maybe TRBD1 (6 bases). Per germline, CDR1 MNHEY and CDR2 SMNVEV (reference sequence). Trimming took 5 bases from V and 12 from J, leaving 19 bases between them. There are 13 residues in the CDR3.

The V call is TRBV5-1, the J call TRBJ2-7, with TRBD2 matching over 8 bases. The CDR3 spans 15 residues. Germline CDR1 reads SGHRS; CDR2 reads YFSETQ. Trimming took 2 bases from V and 2 from J; bases not matched to a gene: 6. DNA for the CDR3: TGCGCCAGCAGCTTTTCGGTAGCGGGGACCTACGAGCAGTACTTC. Its protein product is CASSFSVAGTYEQYF.

About this clone: Other DNA sequences in this sample translate to the same CDR3. The chain employs TRBV6-5 and TRBJ2-7, with D tentatively TRBD1 (6 bases). There are 15 residues in the CDR3. The ends were cut back, 0 bases at V and 1 base at J, with 10 bases in the middle. CDR1 and CDR2 from the germline V gene are MNHEY and SVGAGI. CDR3 region: CASSYSQTGSYEQYF. The CDR3 coding sequence is TGTGCCAGCAGTTACTCCCAGACAGGTTCCTACGAGCAGTACTTC.

The chain combines TRBV3-1 (or the pseudogene TRBV3-2) with TRBJ2-5; D is unresolved. The V gene's germline CDR1 is LGHDT and CDR2 YNNKEL (reference sequence). The CDR3 has 15 amino acids. Between the trimmed V and J ends, which lost 5 bases and 2 bases, there was a span of 15 bases. Here the CDR3 reads CASSLIWRGQETQYF. The DNA of the CDR3 is TGTGCCAGCAGCTTAATCTGGCGAGGACAAGAGACCCAGTACTTC.

The genes are TRBV4-2 and TRBJ2-1, with a possible D match to TRBD2 (5 bases). V was pared by 4 bases and J by 3 bases, with 7 bases between. This CDR3 is built from 13 residues. In germline, CDR1 is LGHNA, CDR2 YNFKEQ. This CDR3 is CASSRADYNEQFF. Written as DNA, the CDR3 is TGTGCCAGCAGCCGAGCGGACTACAATGAGCAGTTCTTC.

The DNA for the CDR3 is TGTGCCAGCAGTTCCCCTAGCGGGGAAGGCGGGGAGCTGTTTTTT. As protein: CASSSPSGEGGELFF. The chain is built from TRBV6-5 and TRBJ2-2, with TRBD2 matching over 9 bases. The V and J ends lost 4 bases and 7 bases, in that order; junction bases with no gene match: 7. Germline assignment: CDR1 MNHEY and CDR2 SVGAGI. CDR3 length equals 15 residues.

Concerning this clone: This sample includes further DNA sequences coding for the same CDR3. The V gene is TRBV28, the J gene TRBJ1-5, with D maybe TRBD1 (5 bases). Trimming stripped 5 bases from V and 0 bases from J, with 11 bases between. CDR1 and CDR2 from the germline V gene are MDHEN and SYDVKM. This CDR3 is built from 15 residues. The chain's CDR3 is CASSLTVYSNQPQHF. The CDR3 region has the DNA TGTGCCAGCAGTCTGACAGTTTATAGCAATCAGCCCCAGCATTTT.

The chain couples TRBV19 to TRBJ2-1, with D possibly matching TRBD2 (6 bases). Germline V gene lookup returns CDR1 LNHDA and CDR2 SQIVND (reference sequence). V was cut by 5 bases and J by 8 bases, with 13 bases left in between. CDR3 length: 13 residues. CDR3 nucleotide sequence: TGTGCCAGTAGTCTCGTATCGGGGGATGAGCAGTTCTTC. It is translated as CASSLVSGDEQFF. Full variable domain (rest looked up from reference TRBV19 and TRBJ2-1): DGGITQSPKYLFRKEGQNVTLSCEQNLNHDAMYWYRQDPGQGLRLIYYSQIVNDFQKGDIAEGYSVSREKKESFPLTVTSAQKNPTAFYLCASSLVSGDEQFFGPGTRLTVL.

This clone was counted only a few times. The chain couples TRBV4-2 to TRBJ2-1; weak D call: TRBD1 (6 bases). Germline-derived CDR1 and CDR2 are LGHNA and YNFKEQ. This CDR3 contains 13 residues. The V and J ends lost 1 base and 6 bases respectively, with 7 bases between them. CDR3 protein: CASSQGRGNEQFF. CDR3 bases: TGTGCCAGCAGCCAAGGCAGGGGCAATGAGCAGTTCTTC.

J is TRBJ2-1 and V is TRBV28; 7 positions agree with TRBD2. CDR3 length: 17 residues. Germline V gene sequence: CDR1 MDHEN, CDR2 SYDVKM. Trimming at V came to 2 bases and at J to 7 bases, leaving 14 bases not matched to a gene. CDR3 loop: CASSLPLKWEGPNEQFF. CDR3 coding DNA: TGTGCCAGCAGTTTACCTCTGAAGTGGGAGGGCCCAAATGAGCAGTTCTTC.

The gene calls are TRBV7-2 and TRBJ1-1; perhaps TRBD1 as D (5 bases). V lost 2 bases and J 7 bases, leaving 11 bases between the germline ends. CDR1 SGHTA and CDR2 FQGNSA come from the germline V gene. This CDR3 has 13 amino acids. The CDR3 nucleotides are TGTGCCAGCAGCTTAAATGGGCAGGGTGAAGCTTTCTTT. The encoded protein is CASSLNGQGEAFF.

This clone appeared a single time. This chain connects TRBV3-1 (or the pseudogene TRBV3-2) to TRBJ1-4; D is unresolved. There are 14 residues in the CDR3. Germline V gives CDR1 LGHDT, CDR2 YNNKEL (reference sequence). V was clipped by 3 bases and J by 4 bases, with 9 bases between them. The chain's CDR3 is CASSQAVGNEKLFF. Here the CDR3 DNA reads TGTGCCAGCAGCCAGGCGGTGGGTAATGAAAAACTGTTTTTT.

The rearrangement joins TRBV2 to TRBJ1-2; 7 nucleotides line up with TRBD1. V was clipped by 8 bases and J by 6 bases; unmatched bases: 12. The CDR3 is 14 amino acids. CDR1 and CDR2 (germline): SNHLY, FYNNEI. This chain's CDR3 is CASQNPGQLHGYTF. CDR3 DNA sequence: TGTGCCAGCCAAAACCCGGGACAGCTACATGGCTACACCTTC.

The chain joins TRBV6-5 to TRBJ2-4; 8 nucleotides line up with TRBD1. Germline lookup yields CDR1 MNHEY and CDR2 SVGAGI. The CDR3 covers 15 residues. The V gene end was trimmed by 6 bases and the J gene end by 3 bases; junction bases not matched to a gene: 7. This CDR3 is CASRADRDVKNIQYF. CDR3 DNA: TGTGCCAGCAGGGCGGACAGGGATGTCAAAAACATTCAGTACTTC.

The rearrangement joins TRBV5-4 to TRBJ2-1, with 9 positions matching TRBD1. Looked up from germline, CDR1 is SGHNT and CDR2 is YYREEE (reference sequence). Losses at the gene ends were 4 bases for V and 8 bases for J; bases not matched to a gene: 10. The CDR3 covers 15 residues. The CDR3 loop reads CASSARQGVRDEQFF. CDR3 bases: TGTGCCAGCAGCGCGAGACAGGGGGTAAGGGATGAGCAGTTCTTC.

This chain connects TRBV7-2 to TRBJ2-7; 9 positions match TRBD2. This CDR3 is built from 15 residues. The V gene end was trimmed by 1 base and the J gene end by 3 bases; junction bases not matched to a gene: 4. Germline-derived CDR1 and CDR2 are SGHTA and FQGNSA. The CDR3 region has the DNA TGTGCCAGCAGCTTAGGACTAGCGGAGATCTACGAGCAGTACTTC. Translating gives CASSLGLAEIYEQYF.

The rearrangement joins TRBV6-5 to TRBJ2-1, with TRBD2 identical over 9 bases. CDR3 length equals 14 residues. Germline CDR1 and CDR2: MNHEY and SVGAGI. Unmatched junction bases numbered 3, after V lost 6 bases and J lost 3 bases. The CDR3 sequence: CASRPSGDYNEQFF. In DNA, the CDR3 is TGTGCCAGCAGACCTAGCGGGGACTACAATGAGCAGTTCTTC.

V and J are TRBV7-8 and TRBJ1-4; a weak D match, TRBD1 (5 bases). Germline CDR1 reads SGHVS; CDR2 reads FQNEAQ. The length of the CDR3 is 16 residues. The V gene lost 2 bases and the J gene lost 0 bases, with 10 bases spanning the gap. CDR3 coding DNA: TGTGCCAGCAGCTTAACAGGCCCTGCAACTAATGAAAAACTGTTTTTT. Protein sequence: CASSLTGPATNEKLFF.

V usage is TRBV24-1 and J usage is TRBJ1-4; D uncertain. There are 15 residues in the CDR3. V shed 2 bases and J shed 7 bases, with 13 bases lying between them. The germline V gene encodes CDR1 KGHDR and CDR2 SFDVKD. The CDR3 DNA is TGTGCCACCAGTGATTCAACAAAACTAGGTGAAAAACTGTTTTTT. This codes for CATSDSTKLGEKLFF.

In its sample, this clone was seen once. This sequence joins TRBV7-2 and TRBJ2-5, with TRBD2 identical over 15 bases. Trimming removed 0 bases from V and 2 bases from J; junction bases left unmatched: 10. CDR3 size: 20 residues. Looked up from germline, CDR1 is SGHTA and CDR2 is FQGNSA. The CDR3 spells CASSLAVWTSGGAWQETQYF. The CDR3 DNA reads as TGTGCCAGCAGCTTAGCCGTCTGGACTAGCGGGGGGGCCTGGCAAGAGACCCAGTACTTC.

The chain joins TRBV12-3 or TRBV12-4 to TRBJ2-1, with D possibly being TRBD1 (6 bases). With 6 bases removed from V and 4 bases from J, the gap between germline ends came to 10 bases. The CDR3 runs 13 residues. For the CDR3, the DNA is TGTGCCAGCAGCCAGGGGCGTTACAATGAGCAGTTCTTC. As protein: CASSQGRYNEQFF.

This chain connects TRBV5-4 to TRBJ1-1; D ambiguous. Trimming stripped 0 bases from V and 5 bases from J, with 8 bases between. This CDR3 is 13 amino acids long. Germline V lookup: CDR1 SGHNT, CDR2 YYREEE (reference sequence). CDR3 in DNA: TGTGCCAGCAGCTTGGTTCTGGAGACTGAAGCTTTCTTT. Translated: CASSLVLETEAFF. Complete variable domain (other parts from reference TRBV5-4 and TRBJ1-1): ETGVTQSPTHLIKTRGQQVTLRCSSQSGHNTVSWYQQALGQGPQFIFQYYREEENGRGNFPPRFSGLQFPNYSSELNVNALELDDSALYLCASSLVLETEAFFGQGTRLTVV.

This sequence joins TRBV4-3 and TRBJ2-7, with D perhaps TRBD1 (6 bases). Germline V gene data show CDR1 as LGHNA and CDR2 as YSLEER. The ends were cut back, 4 bases at V and 2 bases at J, with 15 bases in the middle. CDR3 length: 15 residues. The CDR3 loop is CASSPWQGSAYEQYF. DNA for the CDR3: TGCGCCAGCAGCCCCTGGCAGGGGAGCGCCTACGAGCAGTACTTC.

The chain has TRBV4-2 and TRBJ2-7, with D possibly being TRBD2 (7 bases). The CDR3 contains 17 residues. Germline CDR1 is LGHNA and CDR2 is YNFKEQ. Trimming stripped 0 bases from V and 3 bases from J, with 18 bases between. CDR3: CASSQDRGRSGIYEQYF. The CDR3 coding sequence is TGTGCCAGCAGCCAAGACCGGGGGCGGAGCGGGATCTACGAGCAGTACTTC.